This is a list of T cell receptor beta chains from one sample in a study of cytomegalovirus exposure and HLA in healthy donors. Only in-frame clones appear in the TCRdb table, and some are missing; sequencing was by immunoSEQ multiplex PCR. The table records roughly 120,000 clones, over 60% of them present only once. The specimen was PBMCs. Source of these receptors: a woman aged 40 to 55 in good health and CMV-seropositive. CDR3s include the opening cysteine and the closing phenylalanine or tryptophan. Each record gives: CDR3 DNA, CDR3 protein, D gene, J gene, clone size, V gene. A D gene is named only where the DNA matches it firmly. Only some rows state a clone size, as once, few, many or a class for expanded clones.

TGTGCCAGCAGTGAAGAGGGAGCCGGGGCCAACGTCCTGACTTTC CASSEEGAGANVLTF NA TRBJ2-6 NA TRBV6-1
TGTGCCAGCAGCTTAGATCGGGGGGGCGGCACCGGGGAGCTGTTTTTT CASSLDRGGGTGELFF TRBD2 TRBJ2-2 NA TRBV11-2
TGTGCCAGCAGTTTAGCGGGGGAAGGAAACACCATATATTTT CASSLAGEGNTIYF NA TRBJ1-3 once TRBV28
TGCGCCAGCAGCCGACCCGACAGGGTGGACTATGGCTACACCTTC CASSRPDRVDYGYTF TRBD1 TRBJ1-2 NA TRBV5-1
TGTGCCAGCAGCGTGGGGGGACAGGGAGTCTACGAGCAGTACTTC CASSVGGQGVYEQYF TRBD1 TRBJ2-7 NA TRBV9
TGTGCCAGCAGCGAGGATGAGTCGGTCTACGAGCAGTACTTC CASSEDESVYEQYF NA TRBJ2-7 NA TRBV2
TGTGCCAGCAGCTTAGGGGCCAGGGAAGGCTACACCTTC CASSLGAREGYTF NA TRBJ1-2 NA TRBV7-2
TGTGCCAGCAGCTTACTTTCAATGGCAGGGGGTCGGACAGATACGCAGTATTTT CASSLLSMAGGRTDTQYF TRBD1 TRBJ2-3 once TRBV7-9
TGTGCCAGCACCAGGACAGGGGACGGTAATTCACCCCTCCACTTT CASTRTGDGNSPLHF TRBD1 TRBJ1-6 NA TRBV5-4
TGCGCCAGCAGCCAGGGACTCCCGGGCACCGGGGAGCTGTTTTTT CASSQGLPGTGELFF NA TRBJ2-2 NA TRBV4-1
TGTGCCAGCTCATTTCAGGGAACGAACACTGAAGCTTTCTTT CASSFQGTNTEAFF NA TRBJ1-1 NA TRBV18
TGTGCCAGCAGCAACCGACAGAACTATGGCTACACCTTC CASSNRQNYGYTF NA TRBJ1-2 once TRBV9
TGTGCCAGCAGCTATAGCGGGAGGGACGAGCAGTACTTC CASSYSGRDEQYF TRBD2 TRBJ2-7 NA TRBV7-9
TGTGCCACCTCGGGACCCTACAGGGTCAGACAATACAATGAGCAGTTCTTC CATSGPYRVRQYNEQFF NA TRBJ2-1 NA TRBV6-7
TGTGCCAGTAGTCCCGGGACAGGGGAGACCCAGTACTTC CASSPGTGETQYF TRBD1 TRBJ2-5 few TRBV19
TGCAGCGTTGAAGTAGGCGGGAGGGGCACCGGGGAGCTGTTTTTT CSVEVGGRGTGELFF TRBD2 TRBJ2-2 NA TRBV29-1
TGTGCCAGCAGCCAAAAACTCGACTACAATGAGCAGTTCTTC CASSQKLDYNEQFF NA TRBJ2-1 NA TRBV4-2
TGTGCCAGCAGCTTGTCGGGAGTAATGACAGATACGCAGTATTTT CASSLSGVMTDTQYF NA TRBJ2-3 few TRBV5-1
TGTGCCAGCTCACCTTCTGCAGGGGGCGACTACTATGGCTACACCTTC CASSPSAGGDYYGYTF TRBD1 TRBJ1-2 NA TRBV18
TGTGCCAGTAGCCGCCGGCTAGCGGATACCTACGAGCAGTACTTC CASSRRLADTYEQYF TRBD2 TRBJ2-7 NA TRBV19
TGTGCCAGCAGCCGCGGACTAGCGGGAGACACAGATACGCAGTATTTT CASSRGLAGDTDTQYF TRBD2 TRBJ2-3 NA TRBV5-5
TGTGCCAGCAGCCGGACAGGAACTCAAGAAAACATTCAGTACTTC CASSRTGTQENIQYF TRBD1 TRBJ2-4 NA TRBV5-6
TGTGCCAGCAGTTACGGTACGGGAGGGCCTCTTGATGAGCAGTTCTTC CASSYGTGGPLDEQFF TRBD2 TRBJ2-1 NA TRBV6-5
TGTGCCAGCAGATCGACAGGGGGCATTGGAAACACCATATATTTT CASRSTGGIGNTIYF TRBD1 TRBJ1-3 few TRBV6-5
TGTGCCAGCGAAGGAGATGGGCGGGGGACTGAAGCTTTCTTT CASEGDGRGTEAFF NA TRBJ1-1 NA TRBV4-2
TGTGCCAGCACCTTCGGACAGGGGGGCTACAATGAGCAGTTCTTC CASTFGQGGYNEQFF TRBD1 TRBJ2-1 NA TRBV27
TGTGCCAGCAGTGAGGAACCGGGACAGGGCTGGTATGGCTACACCTTC CASSEEPGQGWYGYTF TRBD1 TRBJ1-2 NA TRBV6-4
TGCGCCAGCAGCGATTCAGGAACATCCTACGAGCAGTACTTC CASSDSGTSYEQYF NA TRBJ2-7 NA TRBV5-1
TGCAGCGTTGATAGGGGGAAGGATACGCAGTATTTT CSVDRGKDTQYF NA TRBJ2-3 once TRBV29-1
TGTGCCATCAGTGAAGGGGCGCTTACTAATGAAAAACTGTTTTTT CAISEGALTNEKLFF NA TRBJ1-4 NA TRBV10-3
TGTGCCAGCACCCAAGACAGGGACACAGATACGCAGTATTTT CASTQDRDTDTQYF TRBD1 TRBJ2-3 once TRBV2
TGTGCCAGCAGCTGGGGACAGGGTTTAAGAACTGAAGCTTTCTTT CASSWGQGLRTEAFF TRBD1 TRBJ1-1 few TRBV7-8
TGTGCCAGCAGCGTACCGCGGTGGGACAGCGAAAAGAACACTGAAGCTTTCTTT CASSVPRWDSEKNTEAFF TRBD1 TRBJ1-1 NA TRBV9
TGCGCCAGCAGTTCGGTATCGGGGATACGCTACAATGAGCAGTTCTTC CASSSVSGIRYNEQFF NA TRBJ2-1 few TRBV10-2
TGTGCCAGCAGCTATTCGGAGACCCAGTACTTC CASSYSETQYF NA TRBJ2-5 NA TRBV7-6
TGCGCCAGCAGCGAGTTCTCTGGGGCCAACGTCCTGACTTTC CASSEFSGANVLTF NA TRBJ2-6 NA TRBV5-1
TGTGCCAGCAGCCAAGCGGGTATCAACGAGCAGTACTTC CASSQAGINEQYF NA TRBJ2-7 NA TRBV14
TGTGCCAGCAGCTCTGACAGGGGGTCCGAGACCCAGTACTTC CASSSDRGSETQYF TRBD1 TRBJ2-5 NA TRBV11-1
TGTGCCAGCCGAACCGGGACTAGCGGCTCCTACGAGCAGTACTTC CASRTGTSGSYEQYF TRBD2 TRBJ2-7 NA TRBV28
TGTGCCAGCAGTGATCCCGACAGGGCCCTATCAGAGACCCAGTACTTC CASSDPDRALSETQYF TRBD1 TRBJ2-5 NA TRBV25-1
TGTGCCAGCAGTTCAACAGGGGGATACGGGAGCTATGGCTACACCTTC CASSSTGGYGSYGYTF TRBD1 TRBJ1-2 NA TRBV27
TGTGCCAGCAGCTCTAGGGTACTAGCGGGCGACAATGAGCAGTTCTTC CASSSRVLAGDNEQFF TRBD2 TRBJ2-1 NA TRBV5-6
TGTGCCAGCAGCCCCTCCGGGACTAGCTTCAATGAGCAGTTCTTC CASSPSGTSFNEQFF TRBD2 TRBJ2-1 NA TRBV28
TGTGCCAGCAGTTTTAGGGGAAACTATGGCTACACCTTC CASSFRGNYGYTF NA TRBJ1-2 NA TRBV27
TGTGCCAGCAGCTCACGGATGACAAGTGACAATGAGCAGTTCTTC CASSSRMTSDNEQFF NA TRBJ2-1 NA TRBV11-2
TGTGCCAGCAGTACCGGGACAGGGTGGGACACTGAAGCTTTCTTT CASSTGTGWDTEAFF TRBD1 TRBJ1-1 NA TRBV11-2